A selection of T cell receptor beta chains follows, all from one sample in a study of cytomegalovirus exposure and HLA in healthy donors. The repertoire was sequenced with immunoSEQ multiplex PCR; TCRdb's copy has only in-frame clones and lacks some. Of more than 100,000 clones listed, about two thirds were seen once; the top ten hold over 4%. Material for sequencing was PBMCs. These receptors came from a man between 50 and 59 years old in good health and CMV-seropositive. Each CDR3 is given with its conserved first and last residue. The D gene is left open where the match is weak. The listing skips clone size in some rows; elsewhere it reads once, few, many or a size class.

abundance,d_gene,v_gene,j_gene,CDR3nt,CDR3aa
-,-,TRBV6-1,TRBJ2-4,TGTGCCACCTTAATCCAGCGCCGGATCGCGGACATTCAGTACTTC,CATLIQRRIADIQYF
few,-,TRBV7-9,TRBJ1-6,TGTGCCAGCAGCTCACTAGATTCACCCCTCCACTTT,CASSSLDSPLHF
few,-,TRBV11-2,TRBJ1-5,TGTGCCAGCAGCATCGGTCTCGATAGCAATCAGCCCCAGCATTTT,CASSIGLDSNQPQHF
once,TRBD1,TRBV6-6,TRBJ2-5,TGTGCCAGCATCCCGACAGGGGGCGTACAGACCCAGTACTTC,CASIPTGGVQTQYF
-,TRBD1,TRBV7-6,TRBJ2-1,TGTGCCAGCAGCTTCGGGACAGGCGATGAGCAGTTCTTC,CASSFGTGDEQFF
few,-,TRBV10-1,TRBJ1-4,TGCGCCAGCAGCCCCGGCCCCGAGGCTGAAAAACTGTTTTTT,CASSPGPEAEKLFF
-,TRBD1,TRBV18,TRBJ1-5,TGTGCCAGCTCACCCAACAGGGACAGCCAGCCCCAGCATTTT,CASSPNRDSQPQHF
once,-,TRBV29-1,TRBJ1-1,TGCAGCGTTCCCGAGAGTCAGGGGGCTTTCTTT,CSVPESQGAFF
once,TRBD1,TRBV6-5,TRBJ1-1,TGTGCCAGCAGTTATGGGACAGCAATGAACACTGAAGCTTTCTTT,CASSYGTAMNTEAFF
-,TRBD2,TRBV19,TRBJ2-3,TGTGCCAGTAATTTAGCGGGAAGCACAGATACGCAGTATTTT,CASNLAGSTDTQYF
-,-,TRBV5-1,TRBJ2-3,TGCGCCAGCAGCTTCTCCGGGACTTTGGATACGCAGTATTTT,CASSFSGTLDTQYF
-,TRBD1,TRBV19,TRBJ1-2,TGTGCCAGTAGGACGACAGGGGGTTCCTATGGCTACACCTTC,CASRTTGGSYGYTF
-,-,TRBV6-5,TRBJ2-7,TGTGCCAGCAGTTACTCGTTGGCTTACAGCTCCTACGAGCAGTACTTC,CASSYSLAYSSYEQYF
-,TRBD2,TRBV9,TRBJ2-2,TGTGCCAGCAGCGCTTTAGCGGGAGGGAGAACCGGGGAGCTGTTTTTT,CASSALAGGRTGELFF
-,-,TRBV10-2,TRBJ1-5,TGCGCCAGCAGTGATCCCAGTAGCAATCAGCCCCAGCATTTT,CASSDPSSNQPQHF
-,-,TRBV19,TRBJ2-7,TGTGCCACCGCGACAGGAGCCTACGAGCAGTACTTC,CATATGAYEQYF
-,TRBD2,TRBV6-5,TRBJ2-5,TGTGCCATTCCGGGACTAGAAGAGACCCAGTACTTC,CAIPGLEETQYF
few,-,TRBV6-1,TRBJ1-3,TGTGCCAGCATTTACTCTGGAAACACCATATATTTT,CASIYSGNTIYF
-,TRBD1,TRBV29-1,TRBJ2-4,TGCAGCGTTGGCGACAGGGTTGTTGGCAAAAACATTCAGTACTTC,CSVGDRVVGKNIQYF
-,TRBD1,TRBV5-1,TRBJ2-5,TGCGCCAGCAGGGGACAGTTCGAAGAGACCCAGTACTTC,CASRGQFEETQYF
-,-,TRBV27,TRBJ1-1,TGTGCCAGCAGTTTATCTTCAGGTTTGAACACTGAAGCTTTCTTT,CASSLSSGLNTEAFF
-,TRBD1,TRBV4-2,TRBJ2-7,TGTGCCAGCAGCCTAGGACAGGGTAGCTACGAGCAGTACTTC,CASSLGQGSYEQYF
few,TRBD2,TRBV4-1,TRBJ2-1,TGCGCCAGCAGCTCCTCCGGGACTAGCGCCCTCACGGGGCAGTTCTTC,CASSSSGTSALTGQFF
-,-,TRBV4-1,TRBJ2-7,TGCGCCAGCAGCCAAGGAGTCGCGGGGGCCTCCGGGTACGAGCAGTACTTC,CASSQGVAGASGYEQYF
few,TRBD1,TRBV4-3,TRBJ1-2,TGCGCCAGCAGCCAAGATCTTAAACAGGGGAGCTACACCTTC,CASSQDLKQGSYTF
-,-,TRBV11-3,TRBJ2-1,TGTGCCAGCAGCTCCCCCCTCGGGACAAACTACAATGAGCAGTTCTTC,CASSSPLGTNYNEQFF
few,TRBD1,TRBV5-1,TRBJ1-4,TGCGCCAGCAGCTTGGGACAGGGAAATCTGGCTAATGAAAAACTGTTTTTT,CASSLGQGNLANEKLFF
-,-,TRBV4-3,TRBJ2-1,TGCGCCAGCAGCCAAGATACTTTTTACTACAATGAGCAGTTCTTC,CASSQDTFYYNEQFF
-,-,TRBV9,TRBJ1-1,TGTGCCAGCAGCGGACGACCGGGACACCAACTAATGGGCACTGAAGCTTTCTTT,CASSGRPGHQLMGTEAFF
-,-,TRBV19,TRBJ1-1,TGTGCCAGTAGTATTGCAGCATCGGGGATACAGGGCACTGAAGCTTTCTTT,CASSIAASGIQGTEAFF
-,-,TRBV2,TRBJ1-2,TGTGCCAGCAGTGAAGGGGGCTTTAACGGCTACACCTTC,CASSEGGFNGYTF
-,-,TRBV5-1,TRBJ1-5,TGCGCCAGCAGCTTGGACGGCTCAGGGTTTCAGCCCCAGCATTTT,CASSLDGSGFQPQHF
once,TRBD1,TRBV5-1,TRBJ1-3,TGCGCCAGCAGCTACGGACAGGGTCGGAACACCATATATTTT,CASSYGQGRNTIYF
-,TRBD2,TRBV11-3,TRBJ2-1,TGTGCCAGCAGCTCTTCCGCCGGACTAGCGGGAGAGGGTGAGCAGTTCTTC,CASSSSAGLAGEGEQFF
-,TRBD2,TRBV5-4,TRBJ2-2,TGTGCCAGCAGCGGATGGGCCGGCGGGAGGGCCTCCGGGGAGCTGTTTTTT,CASSGWAGGRASGELFF